This T cell receptor (beta chain) was profiled in a study of regulatory T cells in long-lasting Graves disease. Study conclusions and caveats: Persistent patients shared thousands of public clonotypes among themselves. Newly diagnosed patients shared fewer, at some 900.

Trimming removed 8 bases at V and 3 bases at J, with 10 bases between. The CDR3 is made up of 13 amino acids. Germline V gene sequence: CDR1 MDHEN, CDR2 SYDVKM. Building of the TCR beta libraries involved iRepertoire HTBI primers and Arm-PCR of CDR3 regions. In the authors' workflow: Sequenced samples collectively carried approximately 58 TRBV and roughly 15 TRBJ segments. TCRdb used MiXCR to reprocess the multiplex PCR reads, holding one entry per CDR3 protein. The authors' filters were not applied to this entry. This table holds roughly 500,000 distinct CDR3 sequences, 20% to 25% found once. This clonotype has at least ten counts. The antigen is unknown. Time point given: persistent/refractory GD, antithyroid drugs over 5 years with positive TRAb. From RNA extracted from PBMCs, the TCR library was made.

The TCR originated in a female donor with Graves disease. Source: peripheral blood mononuclear cells (PBMCs), taken when the disease was refractory, from a patient treated with antithyroid drugs. The genes are TRBV28 and TRBJ1-4, with D perhaps matching TRBD1 (5 bases). CDR3 amino acids: CASGTAPNEKLFF. CDR3 nucleotide sequence: TGTGCCAGCGGGACGGCCCCTAATGAAAAACTGTTTTTT.